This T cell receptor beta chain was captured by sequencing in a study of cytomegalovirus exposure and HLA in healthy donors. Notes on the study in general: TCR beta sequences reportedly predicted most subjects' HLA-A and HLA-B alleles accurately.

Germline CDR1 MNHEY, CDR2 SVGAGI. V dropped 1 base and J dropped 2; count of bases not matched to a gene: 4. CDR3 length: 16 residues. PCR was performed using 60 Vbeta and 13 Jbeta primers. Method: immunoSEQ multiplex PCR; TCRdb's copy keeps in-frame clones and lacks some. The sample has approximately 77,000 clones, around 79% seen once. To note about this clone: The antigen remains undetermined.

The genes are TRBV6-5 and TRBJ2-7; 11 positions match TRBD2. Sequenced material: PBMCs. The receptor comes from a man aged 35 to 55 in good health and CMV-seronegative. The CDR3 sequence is CASSYWTSGSPYEQYF. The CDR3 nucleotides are TGTGCCAGCAGTTACTGGACTAGCGGGTCACCCTACGAGCAGTACTTC.